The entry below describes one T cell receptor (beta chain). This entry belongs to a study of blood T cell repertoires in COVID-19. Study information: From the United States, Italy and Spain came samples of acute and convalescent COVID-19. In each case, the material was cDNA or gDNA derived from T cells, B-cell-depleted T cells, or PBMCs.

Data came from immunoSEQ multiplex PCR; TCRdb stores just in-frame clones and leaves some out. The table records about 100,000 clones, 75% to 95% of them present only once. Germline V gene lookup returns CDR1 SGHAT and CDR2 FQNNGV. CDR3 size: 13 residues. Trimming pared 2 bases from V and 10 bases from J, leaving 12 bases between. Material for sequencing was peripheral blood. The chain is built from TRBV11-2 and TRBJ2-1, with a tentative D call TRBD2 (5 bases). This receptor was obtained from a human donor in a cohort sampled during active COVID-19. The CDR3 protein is CASSLSLGLEQFF. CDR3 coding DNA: TGTGCCAGCAGCTTATCACTAGGGCTAGAGCAGTTCTTC.